Below are 17 T cell receptor beta chains sequenced from a single sample in a study of blood T cells in healthy people across ages. The authors ran a second PCR of 7 to 11 cycles using a sample-barcoded 5' primer and a J-beta primer mix. TCRdb re-derived calls from the 5' RACE reads in MiXCR, one entry per CDR3 protein. The data show about 640,000 distinct CDR3 sequences, with approximately 59% seen just once and over 30% held by the top ten. Sequenced: blood. The receptors were sampled from a man aged 60-69 years in good health.

Written as DNA, the CDR3 is TGTGCCATCAGTGGGGGCGGGGGACGAAACGAGCAGTACTTC. As protein: CAISGGGGRNEQYF. This chain links TRBV10-3 with TRBJ2-5; the match to TRBD2 covers 7 bases. The J call is in doubt because the DNA end fits TRBJ2-7 better. The V gene's germline CDR1 is ENHRY and CDR2 SYGVKD. This CDR3 has 14 amino acids.

The chain uses TRBV28 and TRBJ2-3; 7 bases fit TRBD2. The V and J ends lost 8 bases and 1 base, in that order; junction bases with no gene match: 3. The CDR3 has 13 amino acids. Germline assignment: CDR1 MDHEN and CDR2 SYDVKM. CDR3 in amino acids: CASGRVGTDTQYF. The CDR3 region has the DNA TGTGCCAGCGGGAGGGTCGGCACAGATACGCAGTATTTT.

The sample holds one count of this clonotype. This rearrangement joins TRBV6-5 to TRBJ1-6, with D possibly being TRBD1 (6 bases). The CDR3 spans 16 residues. Trimming took 0 bases from V and 0 from J, leaving 6 bases between them. The germline gives CDR1 MNHEY, CDR2 SVGAGI. The CDR3 DNA follows: TGTGCCAGCAGTTACTCAGGGGGCTCCTATAATTCACCCCTCCACTTT. Its protein is CASSYSGGSYNSPLHF.

The chain recombines TRBV29-1 with TRBJ1-5; 7 positions match TRBD1. This CDR3 is 14 amino acids long. CDR1 is SQVTM and CDR2 is ANQGSEA in the germline V gene. V shed 1 base, J shed 9 bases, and the junction held 9 bases outside the gene matches. CDR3 nucleotide sequence: TGCAGCGTTGAAGGGGGCCAGGGGGTCGGGCCCCAGCATTTT. Amino acid sequence: CSVEGGQGVGPQHF.

J is TRBJ2-5 and V is TRBV7-6; TRBD2 might be the D (7 bases). Germline V CDR1 and CDR2: SGHVS, FNYEAQ. V was shortened by 7 bases and J by 2 bases, with 17 bases between the two germline ends. This CDR3 spans 15 amino acids. In nucleotides, the CDR3 is TGTGCCAGCATTCTAGGGGGGGCGGTTCAAGAGACCCAGTACTTC. Translated: CASILGGAVQETQYF. Full variable domain (remainder filled in from reference TRBV7-6 and TRBJ2-5): GAGVSQSPRYKVTKRGQDVALRCDPISGHVSLYWYRQALGQGPEFLTYFNYEAQQDKSGLPNDRFSAERPEGSISTLTIQRTEQRDSAMYRCASILGGAVQETQYFGPGTRLLVL.

The J gene is TRBJ1-1, the V gene TRBV5-1; 12 positions agree with TRBD1. The CDR3 covers 16 residues. Trimming took 5 bases from V and 3 from J; bases not matched to a gene: 8. Germline V lookup: CDR1 SGHRS, CDR2 YFSETQ. The CDR3 DNA follows: TGCGCCAGCAGACTGGGACAGGGGGCGCCGGACACTGAAGCTTTCTTT. Translated: CASRLGQGAPDTEAFF. Using reference TRBV5-1 and TRBJ1-1 for the parts outside the CDR3, the full variable domain is KAGVTQTPRYLIKTRGQQVTLSCSPISGHRSVSWYQQTPGQGLQFLFEYFSETQRNKGNFPGRFSGRQFSNSRSEMNVSTLELGDSALYLCASRLGQGAPDTEAFFGQGTRLTVV.

This chain links TRBV12-3 or TRBV12-4 with TRBJ2-2, with 12 bases aligning to TRBD2. CDR3 length: 16 residues. Unmatched junction bases numbered 7, after V lost 7 bases and J lost 4 bases. The chain's CDR3 is CASTFRTSGATGELFF. DNA of the CDR3: TGTGCCAGCACCTTCAGGACTAGCGGGGCCACCGGGGAGCTGTTTTTT.

This chain links TRBV7-2 with TRBJ2-5, with D possibly matching TRBD2 (6 bases). V was pared by 3 bases and J by 7 bases, with 18 bases between. CDR3 length: 15 residues. Germline V gene data show CDR1 as SGHTA and CDR2 as FQGNSA. For the CDR3, the DNA is TGTGCCAGCAGCTTCCCCCTCGGGACTGGCGGGACCCAGTACTTC. It encodes CASSFPLGTGGTQYF.

CDR3 nucleotide sequence: TGTGCCAGCAGTGAAGTTGAGGGGCGCGAGACCCAGTACTTC. It yields the protein CASSEVEGRETQYF. This rearrangement joins TRBV2 to TRBJ2-5; perhaps D is TRBD1 or TRBD2 (5 bases each). Trimming took off 1 base at V and 5 bases at J, with 11 bases between the two ends. Germline assignment: CDR1 SNHLY and CDR2 FYNNEI. This CDR3 region has 14 residues.

This clonotype was seen at least ten times. V is TRBV3-1 and J is TRBJ2-1; 9 nucleotides match TRBD2. Germline-derived CDR1 and CDR2 are LGHDT and YNNKEL (reference sequence). The CDR3 covers 17 residues. V trimming: 1 base; J trimming: 8 bases; junction bases outside the gene matches: 12. CDR3 nucleotide sequence: TGTGCCAGCAGCCAAGGGGCCGGGACTAGCTTGCCCGATGAGCAGTTCTTC. Residues: CASSQGAGTSLPDEQFF.

This chain connects TRBV18 to TRBJ2-2; tentatively, D is TRBD2 (6 bases). Trimming took 2 bases from V and 7 from J, leaving 17 bases between them. The germline CDR1 and CDR2 sequences are KGHSH and LQKENI. The CDR3 runs to 16 residues. The CDR3: CASSPGGTPMYGELFF. CDR3 bases: TGTGCCAGCTCACCAGGAGGGACCCCGATGTACGGGGAGCTGTTTTTT.

This clonotype was seen a handful of times. The chain has TRBV4-1 and TRBJ1-2; 8 bases align to TRBD1. Germline CDR1 MGHRA, CDR2 YSYEKL. V was pared by 3 bases and J by 4 bases, with 4 bases of the junction left unmatched. CDR3 size: 14 residues. CDR3 in amino acids: CASSQPDRVYGYTF. CDR3 nucleotide sequence: TGCGCCAGCAGCCAGCCGGACAGGGTCTATGGCTACACCTTC.

V usage is TRBV20-1 and J usage is TRBJ2-5; 9 positions agree with TRBD2. The DNA end favors TRBJ2-7, so the J call may be wrong. Germline V CDR1 and CDR2: DFQATT, SNEGSKA (reference sequence). This CDR3 region has 13 residues. The CDR3 protein is CSATAGGNDEQYF. CDR3 nucleotide sequence: TGCAGTGCTACCGCGGGGGGGAACGACGAGCAGTACTTC.

This chain connects TRBV27 to TRBJ2-4, with TRBD2 as a possible D gene (6 bases). V lost 0 bases and J lost 5, with 14 bases in between. The germline CDR1 and CDR2 sequences are MNHEY and SMNVEV (reference sequence). The CDR3 is 16 amino acids. The CDR3 loop is CASSLSDAGMENIQYF. As DNA, the CDR3 is TGTGCCAGCAGTTTATCCGATGCGGGGATGGAAAACATTCAGTACTTC.

The V call is TRBV7-6, the J call TRBJ1-6, with unresolved D. V lost 5 bases to trimming and J lost 6 bases, with 14 bases between them. Germline V gene lookup returns CDR1 SGHVS and CDR2 FNYEAQ. The CDR3 sequence is 15 residues long. Here the CDR3 reads CASSPVGSANSPLHF. For the CDR3, the DNA is TGTGCCAGCAGCCCAGTGGGATCGGCTAATTCACCCCTCCACTTT.

V gene TRBV3-1 combines with J gene TRBJ2-5; D ambiguous. The J call is doubtful: the DNA matches TRBJ2-7 better. CDR3 length: 15 residues. Germline V gene data show CDR1 as LGHDT and CDR2 as YNNKEL (reference sequence). The CDR3 loop reads CASSQKPGATYEQYF. CDR3 in DNA: TGTGCCAGCAGCCAAAAACCGGGCGCCACCTACGAGCAGTACTTC.

The chain recombines TRBV15 with TRBJ2-2, with TRBD1 matching over 9 bases. The CDR3 extends over 14 amino acids. Germline assignment: CDR1 LNHNV and CDR2 YYDKDF (reference sequence). The ends lost 4 bases at V and 8 bases at J; junction bases unmatched: 5. The chain's CDR3 is CATSTDRGLGELFF. As DNA, the CDR3 is TGTGCCACCAGCACCGACAGGGGGTTAGGGGAGCTGTTTTTT.